This TCR beta chain is from a study of control samples from healthy donors and cancer patients. This CDR3 comprises 12 residues. Germline V gives CDR1 MGHRA, CDR2 YSYEKL. The V end lost 1 base, the J end lost 4 bases, and 5 bases lay between the germline ends. Method: immunoSEQ multiplex PCR; TCRdb's copy keeps in-frame clones and lacks some. The repertoire includes 170,000 or so clones, 90% to 95% of them detected once, and around 1.4% sits in the top ten. This receptor was identified in a man in his thirties or forties in good health. This chain joins TRBV4-1 and TRBJ2-7, with no clear D. What was sequenced was blood. In DNA, the CDR3 is TGCGCCAGCAGCCAAGCAGGATACGAGCAGTACTTC. Its translation: CASSQAGYEQYF.